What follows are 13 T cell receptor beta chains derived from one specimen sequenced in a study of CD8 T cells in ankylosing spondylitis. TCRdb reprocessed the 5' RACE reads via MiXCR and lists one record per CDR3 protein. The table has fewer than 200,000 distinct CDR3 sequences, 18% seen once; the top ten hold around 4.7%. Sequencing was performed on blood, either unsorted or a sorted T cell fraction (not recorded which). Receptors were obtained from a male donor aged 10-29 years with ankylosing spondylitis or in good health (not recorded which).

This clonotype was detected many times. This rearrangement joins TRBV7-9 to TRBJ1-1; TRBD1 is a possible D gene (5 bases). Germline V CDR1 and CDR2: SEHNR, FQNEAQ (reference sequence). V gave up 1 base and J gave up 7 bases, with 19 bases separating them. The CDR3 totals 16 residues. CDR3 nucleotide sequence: TGTGCCAGCAGCTTAGATGGGGTCAGGGCTAGTTATGAAGCTTTCTTT. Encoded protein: CASSLDGVRASYEAFF.

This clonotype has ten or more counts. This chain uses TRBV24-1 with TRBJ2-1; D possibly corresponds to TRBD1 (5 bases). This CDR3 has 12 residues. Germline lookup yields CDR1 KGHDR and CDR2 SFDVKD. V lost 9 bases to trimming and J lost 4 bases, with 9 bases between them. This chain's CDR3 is CATGAGYNEQFF. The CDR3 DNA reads TGTGCCACCGGAGCAGGGTACAATGAGCAGTTCTTC.

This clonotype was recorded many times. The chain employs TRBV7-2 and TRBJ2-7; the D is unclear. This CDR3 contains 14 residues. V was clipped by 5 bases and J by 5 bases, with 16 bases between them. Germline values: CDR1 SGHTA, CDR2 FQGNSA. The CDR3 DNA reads TGTGCCAGCAGCCGCCGCTTGTTATTCAACGAGCAGTACTTC. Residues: CASSRRLLFNEQYF.

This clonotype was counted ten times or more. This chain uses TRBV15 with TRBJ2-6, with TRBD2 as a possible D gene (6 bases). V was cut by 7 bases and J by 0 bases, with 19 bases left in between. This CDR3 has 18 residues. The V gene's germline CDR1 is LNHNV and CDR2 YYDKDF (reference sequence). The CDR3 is CATTAPGLGDSGANVLTF. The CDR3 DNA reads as TGTGCCACCACCGCGCCGGGACTGGGGGACTCTGGGGCCAACGTCCTGACTTTC. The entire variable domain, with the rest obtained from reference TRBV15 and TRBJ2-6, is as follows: DAMVIQNPRYQVTQFGKPVTLSCSQTLNHNVMYWYQQKSSQAPKLLFHYYDKDFNNEADTPDNFQSRRPNTSFCFLDIRSPGLGDTAMYLCATTAPGLGDSGANVLTFGAGSRLTVL.

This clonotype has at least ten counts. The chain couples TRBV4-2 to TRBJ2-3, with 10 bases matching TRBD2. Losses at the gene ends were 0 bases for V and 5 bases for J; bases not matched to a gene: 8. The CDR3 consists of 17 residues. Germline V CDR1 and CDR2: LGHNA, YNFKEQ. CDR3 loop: CASSQEGEREGGDTQYF. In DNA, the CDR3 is TGTGCCAGCAGCCAAGAAGGAGAGCGGGAGGGTGGAGATACGCAGTATTTT.

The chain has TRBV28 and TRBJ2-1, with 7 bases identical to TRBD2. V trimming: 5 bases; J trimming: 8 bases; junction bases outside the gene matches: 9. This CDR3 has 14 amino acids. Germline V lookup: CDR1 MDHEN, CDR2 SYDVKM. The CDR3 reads CASSIGGRAYEQFF. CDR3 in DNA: TGTGCCAGCAGTATCGGGGGGAGAGCCTATGAGCAGTTCTTC. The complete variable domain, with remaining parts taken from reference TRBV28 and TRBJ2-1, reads DVKVTQSSRYLVKRTGEKVFLECVQDMDHENMFWYRQDPGLGLRLIYFSYDVKMKEKGDIPEGYSVSREKKERFSLILESASTNQTSMYLCASSIGGRAYEQFFGPGTRLTVL.

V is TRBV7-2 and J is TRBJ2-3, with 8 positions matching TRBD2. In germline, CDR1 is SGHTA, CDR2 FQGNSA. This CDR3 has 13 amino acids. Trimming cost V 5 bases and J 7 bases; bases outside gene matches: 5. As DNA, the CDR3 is TGTGCCAGCAGCAGAGATAGCGGGAATACGCAGTATTTT. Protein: CASSRDSGNTQYF.

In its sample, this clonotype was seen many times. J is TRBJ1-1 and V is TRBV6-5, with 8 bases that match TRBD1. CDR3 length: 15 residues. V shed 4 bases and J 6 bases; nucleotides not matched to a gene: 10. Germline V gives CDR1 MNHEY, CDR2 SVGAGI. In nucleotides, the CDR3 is TGTGCCAGCAGTTTACGGGACAGGACTAACGCTGAAGCTTTCTTT. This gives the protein CASSLRDRTNAEAFF.

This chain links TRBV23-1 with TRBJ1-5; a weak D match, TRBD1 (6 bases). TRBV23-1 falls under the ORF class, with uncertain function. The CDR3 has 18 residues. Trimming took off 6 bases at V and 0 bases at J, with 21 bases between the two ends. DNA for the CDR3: TGCGCCAGCAGCAACTACAAAGGGGGAGTCAATAGCAATCAGCCCCAGCATTTT. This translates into CASSNYKGGVNSNQPQHF.

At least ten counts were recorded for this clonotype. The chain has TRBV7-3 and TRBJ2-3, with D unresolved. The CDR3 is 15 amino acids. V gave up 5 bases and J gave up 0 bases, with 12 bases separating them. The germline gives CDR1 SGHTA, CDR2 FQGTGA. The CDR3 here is CASSPSRASTDTQYF. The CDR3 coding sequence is TGTGCCAGCAGCCCAAGTCGGGCGAGCACAGATACGCAGTATTTT.

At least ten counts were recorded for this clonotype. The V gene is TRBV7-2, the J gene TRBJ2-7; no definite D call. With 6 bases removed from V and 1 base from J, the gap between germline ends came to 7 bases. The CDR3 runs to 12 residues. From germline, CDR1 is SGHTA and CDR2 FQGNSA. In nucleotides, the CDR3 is TGTGCCAGCAGACCTCTTTCCTACGAGCAGTACTTC. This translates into CASRPLSYEQYF.

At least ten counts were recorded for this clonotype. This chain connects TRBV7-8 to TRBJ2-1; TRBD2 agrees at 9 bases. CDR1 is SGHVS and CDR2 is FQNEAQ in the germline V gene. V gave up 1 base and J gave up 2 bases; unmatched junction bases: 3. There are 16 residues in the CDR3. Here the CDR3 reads CASSLVSGRTYNEQFF. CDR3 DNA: TGTGCCAGCAGCTTAGTGAGCGGGAGGACCTACAATGAGCAGTTCTTC.

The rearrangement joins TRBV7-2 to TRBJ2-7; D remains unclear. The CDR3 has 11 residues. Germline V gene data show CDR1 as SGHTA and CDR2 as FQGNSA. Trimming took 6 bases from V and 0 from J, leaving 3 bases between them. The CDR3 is CASRFSYEQYF. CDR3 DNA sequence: TGTGCCAGCAGATTCTCCTACGAGCAGTACTTC.